This T cell receptor (beta chain) came from a study of metastatic and nonmetastatic thyroid tumors. Across the whole study: Peripheral blood and tumor or nodule samples from malignant and benign thyroid patients were compared.

MiXCR re-clonotyped the PCR reads for TCRdb. Of about 13,000 clones in the sample, about 25% are singletons; the top ten hold 3.6%. The CDR3 contains 12 residues. The V end lost 7 bases, the J end lost 6 bases, and 15 bases lay between the germline ends. Per germline, CDR1 DFQATT and CDR2 SNEGSKA (reference sequence). A word on this clone: Its target is unknown.

Thyroid surgery was preceded by no treatment in any patient. General study findings and limits: Versus benign nodules, malignant thyroid tumors reportedly had significantly higher TCR beta diversity, in blood and tumor.

Sequencing was carried out using blood. The receptor comes from a female donor with papillary thyroid cancer or a benign thyroid nodule (not recorded which). Some clones in this sample may be carry-over from other donors' samples. The J gene is TRBJ1-2, the V gene TRBV20-1; D remains ambiguous. CDR3 bases: TGCAGTGGTATCACAAGTAGTGATGGCTACACCTTC. Translation gives CSGITSSDGYTF.